This is a list of T cell receptor beta chains from one sample in a study of beta chain features in type 1 diabetes. Measured with immunoSEQ multiplex PCR; TCRdb has only the in-frame clones, and not every one. The table shows more than 140,000 clones, with roughly 9.7% occurring only once. Specimen: central memory CD4+ T cells from blood. The source of these receptors is a woman in her forties in good health. CDR3s leave out the opening cysteine and the closing phenylalanine or tryptophan.

cdr3_aa: ASSPPNFGQGAYEQY; j_call: TRBJ2-7; v_call: TRBV18
cdr3_aa: ASSPRDRGDTGELF; j_call: TRBJ2-2; v_call: TRBV7-2
cdr3_aa: SAGTIETQY; j_call: TRBJ2-5; v_call: TRBV29-1
cdr3_aa: ASSGMDGHLGNNEQF; j_call: TRBJ2-1; v_call: TRBV10-2
cdr3_aa: ASSTGGGLGGYGYT; j_call: TRBJ1-2; v_call: TRBV13
cdr3_aa: ASSLGGDSPLH; j_call: TRBJ1-6; v_call: TRBV7-6
cdr3_aa: ASSQAADTQETQY; j_call: TRBJ2-5; v_call: TRBV4-2
cdr3_aa: ASSQRGGPEETQY; j_call: TRBJ2-5; v_call: TRBV7-9
cdr3_aa: ASSLAAGLNTGELF; j_call: TRBJ2-2; v_call: TRBV5-1
cdr3_aa: ASSLVGLEQNIQY; j_call: TRBJ2-4; v_call: TRBV5-1
cdr3_aa: ASSTGQDAYEQY; j_call: TRBJ2-7; v_call: TRBV6-5
cdr3_aa: ASSGDRGLAYEQY; j_call: TRBJ2-7; v_call: TRBV18
cdr3_aa: ASSERDRGTGELF; j_call: TRBJ2-2; v_call: TRBV7-8
cdr3_aa: ASSGTGPYGYT; j_call: TRBJ1-2; v_call: TRBV25-1
cdr3_aa: ASSVTQGAVGYT; j_call: TRBJ1-2; v_call: TRBV6-1
cdr3_aa: AISELTGLAGGRQY; j_call: TRBJ2-7; v_call: TRBV10-3
cdr3_aa: ASRDRGLETQY; j_call: TRBJ2-5; v_call: TRBV19
cdr3_aa: ASSPRLAGGAEQETQY; j_call: TRBJ2-5; v_call: TRBV11-2
cdr3_aa: ASSTRPGTGFVGYT; j_call: TRBJ1-2; v_call: TRBV19
cdr3_aa: ASSLEGLAGLY; j_call: TRBJ2-7; v_call: TRBV5-1
cdr3_aa: ASSDSPYYEQY; j_call: TRBJ2-7; v_call: TRBV27
cdr3_aa: ASSLYTGGSTDTQY; j_call: TRBJ2-3; v_call: TRBV27
cdr3_aa: ASERTGGIGETQY; j_call: TRBJ2-5; v_call: TRBV19
cdr3_aa: ARGVGLVGDTQY; j_call: TRBJ2-3; v_call: TRBV2
cdr3_aa: ASKSGGETQY; j_call: TRBJ2-5; v_call: TRBV7-2
cdr3_aa: ASSEDYGEQF; j_call: TRBJ2-1; v_call: TRBV2
cdr3_aa: ASSPMDRRYGYT; j_call: TRBJ1-2; v_call: TRBV6-5
cdr3_aa: ASRGLLAPYEQY; j_call: TRBJ2-7; v_call: TRBV25-1
cdr3_aa: ASSQMGQLTDTQY; j_call: TRBJ2-3; v_call: TRBV4-3
cdr3_aa: ASGLVPAGGSGNTIY; j_call: TRBJ1-3; v_call: TRBV12-5
cdr3_aa: ASSLRSGGTEAF; j_call: TRBJ1-1; v_call: TRBV5-1
cdr3_aa: ASSWQGGTNEKLF; j_call: TRBJ1-4; v_call: TRBV19
cdr3_aa: ASSLGDTHNEQF; j_call: TRBJ2-1; v_call: TRBV5-1
cdr3_aa: ASSLEAGTAGSPLH; j_call: TRBJ1-6; v_call: TRBV5-1
cdr3_aa: ASQRGEDEQF; j_call: TRBJ2-1; v_call: TRBV11-2
cdr3_aa: ASSRGQYEQY; j_call: TRBJ2-7; v_call: TRBV6-5
cdr3_aa: ASSEVSSGTPEY; j_call: TRBJ2-3; v_call: TRBV6-1
cdr3_aa: ASSHRGPNSPLH; j_call: TRBJ1-6; v_call: TRBV11-2
cdr3_aa: ASSPSPGQKDEAF; j_call: TRBJ1-1; v_call: TRBV18
cdr3_aa: ASSEPGLGTEAF; j_call: TRBJ1-1; v_call: TRBV10-1
cdr3_aa: ASSRDSEREQY; j_call: TRBJ2-7; v_call: TRBV6-5